These 5 T cell receptor beta chains originate from one sample sequenced in a study of CD8+ T cells in alopecia areata. Extraction and reverse transcription of RNA yielded cDNA as the sequencing template. TCRdb keeps only in-frame clones here, not all; method: immunoSEQ multiplex PCR. The data contain tens of thousands of clones, 66% of them singletons. Treatment in this sample: oral pan-JAK inhibitor, 5-10 mg twice daily. Sequenced here: CD8+ T cells sorted from blood, sampled at week 24, from a patient treated with tofacitinib. The origin of the receptors is a human donor with alopecia areata.

The genes are TRBV29-1 and TRBJ2-1; 9 bases line up with TRBD2. Germline V gene data show CDR1 as SQVTM and CDR2 as ANQGSEA. The CDR3 is 12 residues long. J lost 8 bases, V lost 6 bases, and 5 bases had no gene match. This CDR3 reads CSVGRGGHEQFF. The CDR3 nucleotides read TGCAGCGTCGGGCGGGGGGGCCATGAGCAGTTCTTC.

On this clone: The sample holds other DNA sequences that translate to the same CDR3. The chain couples TRBV4-1 to TRBJ1-1; no firm D call. V was clipped by 6 bases and J by 0 bases, with 2 bases between them. Per the germline V gene, CDR1 is MGHRA and CDR2 is YSYEKL. This CDR3 contains 11 residues. The CDR3 coding sequence is TGCGCCAGCAGTCTGAACACTGAAGCTTTCTTT. This gives the protein CASSLNTEAFF.

This rearrangement joins TRBV18 to TRBJ2-1; 13 bases match TRBD2. Germline loops: CDR1 KGHSH, CDR2 LQKENI. V dropped 0 bases and J dropped 5; count of bases not matched to a gene: 4. This CDR3 has 17 amino acids. CDR3 sequence (DNA): TGTGCCAGCTCACCACCAACCGGACTAGCGGGAGACAATGAGCAGTTCTTC. Translation gives CASSPPTGLAGDNEQFF.

The V gene is TRBV20-1, the J gene TRBJ1-2; D gene unclear. The CDR3 length is 9 residues. Trimming left V 1 base short and J 10 bases short, with 4 bases between. From germline, CDR1 is DFQATT and CDR2 SNEGSKA (reference sequence). In DNA, the CDR3 is TGCAGTGCTAGAGGTCCCTACACCTTC. This translates into CSARGPYTF.

CDR3 amino acids: CASRGGAGELFF. CDR3 in DNA: TGCGCCAGCAGAGGGGGTGCCGGGGAGCTGTTTTTT. The chain employs TRBV4-3 and TRBJ2-2, with D tentatively TRBD1 (6 bases). The V end lost 6 bases, the J end lost 6 bases, and 8 bases lay between the germline ends. The V gene's germline CDR1 is LGHNA and CDR2 YSLEER. There are 12 residues in the CDR3.